Sequencing of this T cell receptor beta chain was carried out in a study of shared clonotypes between healthy human individuals. Terminally differentiated effector memory CD45RA+ cells were excluded by CCR7 positive selection of CD45RO-negative cells. CDR1 and CDR2 (germline): SNHLY, FYNNEI. Trimming took off 6 bases at V and 3 bases at J, with 8 bases between the two ends. The CDR3 runs to 12 residues. As to this clone: Antigen unknown.

Study-level findings and limits: Sequencing depth was a factor that was expected to affect clonotype sharing among donors. Since donors were few, the genetic and exposure-history diversity represented was limited.

Across several immunoSEQ plates, the genomic DNA of each subset was split evenly. Measured with immunoSEQ multiplex PCR; TCRdb has only the in-frame clones, and not every one. Counted here are roughly 2 million clones, approximately 94% occurring once; the ten biggest clones make up more than 0.95%. J is TRBJ1-2 and V is TRBV2, with D hard to call. Sequences were obtained from naive CD8+ T cells sorted from blood. The receptor comes from a man aged 18 to 30 in good health. The CDR3 bases are TGTGCCAGCAGGGCCCAAGACTATGGCTACACCTTC. Its protein is CASRAQDYGYTF.